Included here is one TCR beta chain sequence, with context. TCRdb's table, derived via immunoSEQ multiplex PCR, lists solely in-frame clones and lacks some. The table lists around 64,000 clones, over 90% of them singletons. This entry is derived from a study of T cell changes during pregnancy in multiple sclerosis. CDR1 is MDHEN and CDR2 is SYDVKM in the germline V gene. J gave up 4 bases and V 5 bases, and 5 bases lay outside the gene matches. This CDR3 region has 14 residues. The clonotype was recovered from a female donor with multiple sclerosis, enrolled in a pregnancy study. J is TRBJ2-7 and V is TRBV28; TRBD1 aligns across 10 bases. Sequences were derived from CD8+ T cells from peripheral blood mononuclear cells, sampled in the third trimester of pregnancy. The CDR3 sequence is CASSDGTGEYEQYF. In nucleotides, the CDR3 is TGTGCCAGCAGTGACGGGACAGGGGAGTACGAGCAGTACTTC.